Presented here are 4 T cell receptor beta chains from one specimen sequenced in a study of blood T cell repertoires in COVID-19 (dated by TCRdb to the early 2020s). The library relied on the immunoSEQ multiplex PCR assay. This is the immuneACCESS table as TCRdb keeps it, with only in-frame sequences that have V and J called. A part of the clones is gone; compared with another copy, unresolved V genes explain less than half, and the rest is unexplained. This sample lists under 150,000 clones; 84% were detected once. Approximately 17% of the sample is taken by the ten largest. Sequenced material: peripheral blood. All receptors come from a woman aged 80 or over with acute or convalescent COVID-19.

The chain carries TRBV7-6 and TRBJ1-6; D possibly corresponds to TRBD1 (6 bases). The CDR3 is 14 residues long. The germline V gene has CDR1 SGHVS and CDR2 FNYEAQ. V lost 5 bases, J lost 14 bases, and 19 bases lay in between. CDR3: CASSPGQWVGALHF. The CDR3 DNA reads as TGTGCCAGCAGCCCCGGACAGTGGGTAGGAGCCCTCCACTTT.

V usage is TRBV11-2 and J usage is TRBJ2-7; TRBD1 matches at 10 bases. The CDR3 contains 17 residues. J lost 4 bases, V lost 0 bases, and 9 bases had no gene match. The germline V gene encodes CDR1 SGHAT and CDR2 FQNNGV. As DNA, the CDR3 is TGTGCCAGCAGCTTAGATCTAAGCGGGACAGGGGTATACGAGCAGTACTTC. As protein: CASSLDLSGTGVYEQYF.

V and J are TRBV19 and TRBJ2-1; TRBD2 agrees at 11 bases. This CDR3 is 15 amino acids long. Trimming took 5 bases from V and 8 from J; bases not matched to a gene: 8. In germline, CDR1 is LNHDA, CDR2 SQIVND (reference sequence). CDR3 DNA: TGTGCCAGTAGTTTCGGGACTAGCGGACAGGATGAGCAGTTCTTC. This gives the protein CASSFGTSGQDEQFF.

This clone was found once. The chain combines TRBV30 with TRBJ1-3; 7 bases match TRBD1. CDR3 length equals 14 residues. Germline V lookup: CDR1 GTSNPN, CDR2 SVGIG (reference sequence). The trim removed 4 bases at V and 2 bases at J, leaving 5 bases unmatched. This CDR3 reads CAWTPGTAGNTIYF. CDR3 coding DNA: TGTGCCTGGACCCCCGGGACAGCTGGAAACACCATATATTTT.